Following are 29 T cell receptor beta chains from one sample sequenced in a study of blood T cell repertoires in COVID-19. Profiled with immunoSEQ multiplex PCR; TCRdb holds only in-frame clones, not every one. The top ten hold 6.5% to 8% of the sample, which has roughly 60,000 clones, 85% to 90% seen once. Specimen: peripheral blood. Receptor source: a human donor with active COVID-19. The donor label of this sample is uncertain.

The chain's CDR3 is CASSPSSGGETQYF. CDR3 nucleotides: TGTGCCAGCAGCCCCTCTAGCGGGGGAGAGACCCAGTACTTC. This chain links TRBV7-3 with TRBJ2-5; TRBD2 matches at 10 bases. Germline V gives CDR1 SGHTA, CDR2 FQGTGA. After removal of 5 bases from V and 4 bases from J, the junction contained 4 bases not matched to a gene. This CDR3 region has 14 residues.

This chain uses TRBV5-1 with TRBJ1-1, with D unclear. Germline CDR1 reads SGHRS; CDR2 reads YFSETQ. The germline V and J ends were trimmed by 2 bases and 2 bases, with 13 bases remaining between them. CDR3 length: 15 amino acids. Here the CDR3 reads CASSFTGSDNTEAFF. The DNA for the CDR3 is TGCGCCAGCAGCTTCACGGGAAGCGACAACACTGAAGCTTTCTTT.

The chain employs TRBV21-1 and TRBJ2-5; TRBD1 is the table's D call, not checked against the DNA. TRBV21-1 is a recognized pseudogene. The CDR3 totals 19 residues. CDR3 nucleotides: TGTGCCAGCAGCAAACGCGGGGACAGGGACCTAACGTTGCAAGAGACCCAGTACTTC. Protein sequence: CASSKRGDRDLTLQETQYF.

The genes are TRBV27 and TRBJ2-7; weak D call: TRBD2 (6 bases). This CDR3 comprises 14 residues. V lost 2 bases and J 7 bases, leaving 15 bases between the germline ends. Germline loops: CDR1 MNHEY, CDR2 SMNVEV (reference sequence). The CDR3 sequence: CASSLRPLGGEQYF. The CDR3 DNA follows: TGTGCCAGCAGTTTAAGGCCACTGGGGGGTGAGCAGTACTTC.

The gene calls are TRBV13 and TRBJ2-3; a possible D gene is TRBD2 (5 bases). This CDR3 has 11 amino acids. V gave up 3 bases and J gave up 7 bases, with 5 bases separating them. Germline loops: CDR1 PRHDT, CDR2 FYEKMQ (reference sequence). The CDR3 loop reads CASSFGNTQYF. Here the CDR3 DNA reads TGTGCCAGCAGCTTCGGGAATACGCAGTATTTT.

The gene calls are TRBV11-3 and TRBJ1-1; a possible D gene is TRBD1 (6 bases). This CDR3 has 14 residues. Deletions cut 0 bases from V and 5 bases from J, with 10 bases between. CDR1 is SGHNT, CDR2 YENEEA, per germline. This CDR3 is CASSLEGGGTEAFF. The CDR3 nucleotides are TGTGCCAGCAGCTTAGAGGGAGGGGGTACTGAAGCTTTCTTT.

V and J are TRBV11-3 and TRBJ2-1; TRBD1 aligns across 7 bases. The CDR3 sequence is 15 residues long. Germline lookup yields CDR1 SGHNT and CDR2 YENEEA. Trimming took 4 bases from V and 3 from J; bases not matched to a gene: 6. CDR3 region: CASSSGTAIYNEQFF. In DNA, the CDR3 is TGTGCCAGCAGCTCCGGGACAGCCATCTACAATGAGCAGTTCTTC.

The chain combines TRBV11-2 with TRBJ1-2; 9 bases agree with TRBD1. The CDR3 has 15 amino acids. The germline V gene has CDR1 SGHAT and CDR2 FQNNGV. With 0 bases clipped from V and 7 bases from J, the junction kept 6 bases outside the gene matches. The CDR3 loop is CASSLDRDRGSGYTF. The CDR3 nucleotides are TGTGCCAGCAGCTTAGATCGAGACAGGGGGTCTGGCTACACCTTC.

This clone has a handful of counts. The gene calls are TRBV4-1 and TRBJ1-4; 7 positions match TRBD1. The CDR3 is made up of 14 amino acids. Losses at the gene ends were 10 bases for V and 7 bases for J; bases not matched to a gene: 12. Germline CDR1 MGHRA, CDR2 YSYEKL. For the CDR3, the DNA is TGCGCCACCCAGCCTCGACAGGGAGGTGAAAAACTGTTTTTT. Residues: CATQPRQGGEKLFF.

V usage is TRBV6-2 or TRBV6-3 and J usage is TRBJ2-3; 8 nucleotides align to TRBD1. V lost 2 bases and J lost 14; bases outside the gene matches: 6. The germline CDR1 and CDR2 sequences are MNHEY and SVGEGT. The CDR3 sequence is 12 residues long. The CDR3 protein is CASSYGQGPMYF. The CDR3 DNA is TGTGCCAGCAGTTACGGACAGGGTCCGATGTATTTT.

The chain uses TRBV11-2 and TRBJ2-3, with 10 positions matching TRBD2. V lost 6 bases and J lost 1; bases outside the gene matches: 4. This CDR3 is built from 15 residues. Germline CDR1 is SGHAT and CDR2 is FQNNGV. Here the CDR3 DNA reads TGTGCCAGCAGTTCGCTAGCGGGGGGCACAGATACGCAGTATTTT. This sequence encodes CASSSLAGGTDTQYF.

This sequence joins TRBV28 and TRBJ2-7; the D gene is possibly TRBD2 (5 bases). V was pared by 5 bases and J by 3 bases, with 8 bases between. The length of the CDR3 is 12 residues. In germline, CDR1 is MDHEN, CDR2 SYDVKM. In DNA, the CDR3 is TGTGCCAGCAGTATCGGGGTCTACGAGCAGTACTTC. It is translated as CASSIGVYEQYF.

The rearrangement joins TRBV5-6 to TRBJ1-2; D ambiguous. Germline assignment: CDR1 SGHDT and CDR2 YYEEEE. This CDR3 comprises 16 residues. V was trimmed by 0 bases and J by 6 bases, leaving 18 bases between them. Here the CDR3 DNA reads TGTGCCAGCAGCTTGGGGCGAAGGCGGACTAGAGATGGCTACACCTTC. As protein: CASSLGRRRTRDGYTF.

This chain uses TRBV5-1 with TRBJ1-4, with D maybe TRBD1 (5 bases). This CDR3 has 14 amino acids. The V end lost 3 bases, the J end lost 4 bases, and 10 bases lay between the germline ends. The V gene's germline CDR1 is SGHRS and CDR2 YFSETQ. This CDR3 is CASSYYGHNEKLFF. CDR3 nucleotide sequence: TGCGCCAGCAGCTACTATGGACATAATGAAAAACTGTTTTTT. Filled out from reference TRBV5-1 and TRBJ1-4, the complete variable domain reads KAGVTQTPRYLIKTRGQQVTLSCSPISGHRSVSWYQQTPGQGLQFLFEYFSETQRNKGNFPGRFSGRQFSNSRSEMNVSTLELGDSALYLCASSYYGHNEKLFFGSGTQLSVL.

The rearrangement links TRBV5-6 to TRBJ2-5; 10 nucleotides align to TRBD1. V gave up 5 bases and J gave up 5 bases; unmatched junction bases: 3. CDR1 is SGHDT and CDR2 is YYEEEE in the germline V gene. There are 13 residues in the CDR3. The CDR3 DNA follows: TGTGCCAGCAGAAGGGACAGGGGTGAGACCCAGTACTTC. Protein sequence: CASRRDRGETQYF.

The chain joins TRBV6-2 or TRBV6-3 to TRBJ1-5, with D possibly matching TRBD1 (5 bases). Germline assignment: CDR1 MNHEY and CDR2 SVGEGT. This CDR3 region has 14 residues. V was shortened by 0 bases and J by 10 bases, with 13 bases between the two germline ends. The CDR3, as DNA: TGTGCCAGCAGTTACTCCGCAGGGTATCTCCCCCAGCATTTT. It is translated as CASSYSAGYLPQHF.

CDR3 protein: CASSLQAYGNTIYF. The CDR3 coding sequence is TGTGCCAGCAGCCTACAGGCTTATGGAAACACCATATATTTT. The V call is TRBV3-1 (or the pseudogene TRBV3-2), the J call TRBJ1-3; TRBD1 might be the D (5 bases). CDR3 length: 14 residues. Per the germline V gene, CDR1 is LGHDT and CDR2 is YNNKEL (reference sequence). Trimming left V 4 bases short and J 3 bases short, with 10 bases between.

This rearrangement joins TRBV6-2 or TRBV6-3 to TRBJ2-5; TRBD2 matches 7 bases. Germline values: CDR1 MNHEY, CDR2 SVGEGT. Trimming removed 4 bases from V and 5 bases from J; junction bases left unmatched: 7. There are 14 residues in the CDR3. The CDR3 DNA follows: TGTGCCAGCAGTTCCCTGGGGAGGGCTGAGACCCAGTACTTC. Amino acids: CASSSLGRAETQYF.

This chain links TRBV7-3 with TRBJ2-5; 7 bases fit TRBD2. Trimming removed 1 base from V and 5 bases from J; junction bases left unmatched: 10. This CDR3 contains 16 residues. CDR1 is SGHTA, CDR2 FQGTGA, per germline. In DNA form, the CDR3 reads TGTGCCAGCAGCTTAAACTTTGCGCGGGGGACGGAGACCCAGTACTTC. Its translation: CASSLNFARGTETQYF.

The rearrangement links TRBV12-3 or TRBV12-4 to TRBJ2-1, with D possibly matching TRBD2 (6 bases). The CDR3 has 13 residues. V lost 6 bases to trimming and J lost 9 bases, with 15 bases between them. Written as DNA, the CDR3 is TGTGCCAGCAGCATAGGCAGGGAGGTTGAGCAGTTCTTC. This encodes CASSIGREVEQFF.

DNA of the CDR3: TGTGCCAGCACCCTCTCAGGGGCTTACTATGGCTACACCTTC. Translated, it gives CASTLSGAYYGYTF. V is TRBV6-5 and J is TRBJ1-2; D is possibly TRBD1 (6 bases). The V and J ends lost 7 bases and 3 bases respectively, with 15 bases between them. CDR3 length: 14 amino acids. Per germline, CDR1 MNHEY and CDR2 SVGAGI.

The genes are TRBV19 and TRBJ1-2; 7 nucleotides line up with TRBD1. Germline CDR1 is LNHDA and CDR2 is SQIVND (reference sequence). The CDR3 consists of 13 residues. V gave up 2 bases and J gave up 10 bases; unmatched junction bases: 7. CDR3 region: CASSIQEGQAYTF. The CDR3, as DNA: TGTGCCAGTAGTATACAAGAAGGACAGGCCTACACCTTC.

CDR3 bases: TGTGCCAGCAAACCATGGGCCCAAGAGACCCAGTACTTC. Translating it yields CASKPWAQETQYF. This rearrangement joins TRBV7-8 to TRBJ2-5; D is ambiguous. CDR1 and CDR2 (germline): SGHVS, FQNEAQ. CDR3 length: 13 amino acids. Between the trimmed V and J ends, which lost 7 bases and 1 base, there was a span of 10 bases. Full variable domain (outside the CDR3, taken from reference TRBV7-8 and TRBJ2-5): GAGVSQSPRYKVAKRGQDVALRCDPISGHVSLFWYQQALGQGPEFLTYFQNEAQLDKSGLPSDRFFAERPEGSVSTLKIQRTQQEDSAVYLCASKPWAQETQYFGPGTRLLVL.

The chain recombines TRBV5-1 with TRBJ2-1; 8 nucleotides agree with TRBD1. The CDR3 sequence is 14 residues long. In germline, CDR1 is SGHRS, CDR2 YFSETQ. Unmatched junction bases numbered 8, after V lost 3 bases and J lost 9 bases. The CDR3 sequence is CASSSNAGGREQFF. The CDR3 nucleotides are TGCGCCAGCAGCTCTAACGCAGGGGGCCGTGAGCAGTTCTTC. Combining the CDR3 with reference TRBV5-1 and TRBJ2-1 gives the whole variable domain KAGVTQTPRYLIKTRGQQVTLSCSPISGHRSVSWYQQTPGQGLQFLFEYFSETQRNKGNFPGRFSGRQFSNSRSEMNVSTLELGDSALYLCASSSNAGGREQFFGPGTRLTVL.

The chain joins TRBV15 to TRBJ2-7; the D gene is possibly TRBD2 (5 bases). Trimming took 3 bases from V and 6 from J, leaving 9 bases between them. The CDR3 extends over 12 amino acids. CDR1 is LNHNV, CDR2 YYDKDF, per germline (reference sequence). The CDR3, as DNA: TGTGCCACCAGCAGTGGGAGAGGCGAGCAGTACTTC. Translated, it gives CATSSGRGEQYF. Filled out from reference TRBV15 and TRBJ2-7, the complete variable domain reads DAMVIQNPRYQVTQFGKPVTLSCSQTLNHNVMYWYQQKSSQAPKLLFHYYDKDFNNEADTPDNFQSRRPNTSFCFLDIRSPGLGDTAMYLCATSSGRGEQYFGPGTRLTVT.

DNA for the CDR3: TGTGCCTGGGGGGATGGGGGGAATCAGCCCCAGCATTTT. It translates to CAWGDGGNQPQHF. The rearrangement links TRBV30 to TRBJ1-5; possibly TRBD1 for D (5 bases). From germline, CDR1 is GTSNPN and CDR2 SVGIG (reference sequence). The CDR3 extends over 13 amino acids. Trimming took off 5 bases at V and 4 bases at J, with 12 bases between the two ends.

In this sample, this clone turned up once. The CDR3 nucleotides are TGCGCCAGCAGCTTGGTAGCCCTAGCGGGGGACCCCTACTACAATGAGCAGTTCTTC. It encodes CASSLVALAGDPYYNEQFF. This chain connects TRBV5-1 to TRBJ2-1; 10 positions agree with TRBD2. The J segment lost 3 bases and the V segment lost 0 bases, leaving 12 bases of the junction unmatched. The V gene's germline CDR1 is SGHRS and CDR2 YFSETQ. CDR3 length: 19 amino acids. Together with reference TRBV5-1 and TRBJ2-1, the CDR3 gives the full variable domain: KAGVTQTPRYLIKTRGQQVTLSCSPISGHRSVSWYQQTPGQGLQFLFEYFSETQRNKGNFPGRFSGRQFSNSRSEMNVSTLELGDSALYLCASSLVALAGDPYYNEQFFGPGTRLTVL.

The chain employs TRBV13 and TRBJ1-6, with 9 nucleotides matching TRBD1. The CDR3 is 19 residues long. Unmatched junction bases numbered 17, after V lost 2 bases and J lost 9 bases. Germline V gives CDR1 PRHDT, CDR2 FYEKMQ (reference sequence). CDR3 sequence: CASSLSPFVGDRESSPLHF. The DNA for the CDR3 is TGTGCCAGCAGCTTAAGCCCTTTCGTAGGGGACAGGGAGAGTTCACCCCTCCACTTT.

The chain is built from TRBV6-5 and TRBJ1-2; 12 bases are shared with TRBD1. The CDR3 has 15 residues. The ends lost 5 bases at V and 5 bases at J; junction bases unmatched: 6. Germline V gene lookup returns CDR1 MNHEY and CDR2 SVGAGI. CDR3 sequence reads: CASSTPGQGAYGYTF. CDR3 nucleotide sequence: TGTGCCAGCAGTACCCCGGGACAGGGGGCGTATGGCTACACCTTC.